This passage covers 10 T cell receptor beta chains from one sample sequenced in a study of cytotoxic CD8 clonotypes in ibrutinib-treated CLL. TCRdb's table, derived via immunoSEQ multiplex PCR, lists solely in-frame clones and lacks some. Of tens of thousands of clones in the sample, about 76% are singletons; the top ten hold 4% to 5.5%. This specimen consisted of PBMCs, obtained after 12 months of ibrutinib treatment. The receptors shown here come from a human donor with chronic lymphocytic leukemia.

The rearrangement joins TRBV18 to TRBJ2-7; 9 bases match TRBD1. The CDR3 spans 17 residues. Trimming took 6 bases from V and 1 from J; bases not matched to a gene: 13. Germline V gives CDR1 KGHSH, CDR2 LQKENI. For the CDR3, the DNA is TGTGCCAGCTCCCCAATATCACCGGGACAGGGTTCCTACGAGCAGTACTTC. Translation gives CASSPISPGQGSYEQYF.

The chain recombines TRBV6-6 with TRBJ1-1; 7 positions match TRBD1. The trim removed 5 bases at V and 1 base at J, leaving 4 bases unmatched. The CDR3 contains 14 residues. Looked up from germline, CDR1 is MNHNY and CDR2 is SVGAGI (reference sequence). This CDR3 reads CASSHRGRNTEAFF. The CDR3 DNA sequence: TGTGCCAGCAGTCACAGGGGAAGGAACACTGAAGCTTTCTTT.

This chain connects TRBV7-3 to TRBJ1-1; possible D gene TRBD1, 5 bases. The V gene lost 2 bases and the J gene lost 1 base, with 17 bases spanning the gap. The CDR3 has 17 amino acids. The germline CDR1 and CDR2 sequences are SGHTA and FQGTGA. This CDR3 reads CASSLLGPRAGNTEAFF. DNA for the CDR3: TGTGCCAGCAGCTTACTAGGGCCCAGGGCCGGGAACACTGAAGCTTTCTTT. Full variable domain (outside the CDR3, taken from reference TRBV7-3 and TRBJ1-1): GAGVSQTPSNKVTEKGKYVELRCDPISGHTALYWYRQSLGQGPEFLIYFQGTGAADDSGLPNDRFFAVRPEGSVSTLKIQRTERGDSAVYLCASSLLGPRAGNTEAFFGQGTRLTVV.

The chain recombines TRBV28 with TRBJ2-7, with D perhaps being TRBD1 or TRBD2 (6 bases each). Looked up from germline, CDR1 is MDHEN and CDR2 is SYDVKM. The CDR3 is made up of 14 amino acids. V lost 8 bases to trimming and J lost 7 bases, with 21 bases between them. This CDR3 is CASLTQAGAGEQYF. CDR3 sequence (DNA): TGTGCCAGCCTAACCCAGGCAGGGGCGGGGGAGCAGTACTTC.

V and J are TRBV7-9 and TRBJ1-6, with D possibly matching TRBD1 (6 bases). Trimming cost V 5 bases and J 7 bases, with 18 bases left between them. The V gene's germline CDR1 is SEHNR and CDR2 FQNEAQ (reference sequence). This CDR3 spans 16 amino acids. CDR3 residues: CASSPRGRERNSPLHF. DNA of the CDR3: TGTGCCAGCAGCCCCAGGGGCAGGGAGAGGAATTCACCCCTCCACTTT. The complete variable domain, with remaining parts taken from reference TRBV7-9 and TRBJ1-6, reads DTGVSQNPRHKITKRGQNVTFRCDPISEHNRLYWYRQTLGQGPEFLTYFQNEAQLEKSRLLSDRFSAERPKGSFSTLEIQRTEQGDSAMYLCASSPRGRERNSPLHFGNGTRLTVT.

This chain connects TRBV5-4 to TRBJ1-2; no firm D call. The CDR3 runs to 12 residues. The V and J ends lost 3 bases and 4 bases respectively, with 7 bases between them. CDR1 SGHNT and CDR2 YYREEE come from the germline V gene (reference sequence). As DNA, the CDR3 is TGTGCCAGCAGCTACGGATCCTATGGCTACACCTTC. It specifies CASSYGSYGYTF.

The chain joins TRBV18 to TRBJ2-7; D is perhaps TRBD1 (6 bases). Germline V lookup: CDR1 KGHSH, CDR2 LQKENI. The CDR3 loop spans 12 amino acids. Deletions cut 8 bases from V and 5 bases from J, with 13 bases between. CDR3 bases: TGTGCCAGCAACAGGGCCGGGAACGAGCAGTACTTC. Translation gives CASNRAGNEQYF. Filled out from reference TRBV18 and TRBJ2-7, the complete variable domain reads NAGVMQNPRHLVRRRGQEARLRCSPMKGHSHVYWYRQLPEEGLKFMVYLQKENIIDESGMPKERFSAEFPKEGPSILRIQQVVRGDSAAYFCASNRAGNEQYFGPGTRLTVT.

The chain employs TRBV7-3 and TRBJ1-1; D unclear. Germline V gene data show CDR1 as SGHTA and CDR2 as FQGTGA. With 2 bases removed from V and 1 base from J, the gap between germline ends came to 5 bases. The CDR3 is 13 residues long. The CDR3 here is CASSLSRNTEAFF. CDR3 DNA: TGTGCCAGCAGCTTATCCCGGAACACTGAAGCTTTCTTT.

This chain links TRBV7-3 with TRBJ2-1, with 7 bases fitting TRBD1. CDR1 and CDR2 (germline): SGHTA, FQGTGA. CDR3 length equals 14 residues. V lost 3 bases to trimming and J lost 3 bases; unmatched junction nucleotides: 2. The CDR3 DNA follows: TGTGCCAGCAGCTTCGGGACAGACTACAATGAGCAGTTCTTC. Its protein product is CASSFGTDYNEQFF.

This chain joins TRBV9 and TRBJ1-3; D call uncertain. Germline V gives CDR1 SGDLS, CDR2 YYNGEE. Trimming took off 4 bases at V and 0 bases at J, with 11 bases between the two ends. This CDR3 contains 15 residues. CDR3 DNA sequence: TGTGCCAGCAGCCTAGGAGGGTACTCTGGAAACACCATATATTTT. This codes for CASSLGGYSGNTIYF.